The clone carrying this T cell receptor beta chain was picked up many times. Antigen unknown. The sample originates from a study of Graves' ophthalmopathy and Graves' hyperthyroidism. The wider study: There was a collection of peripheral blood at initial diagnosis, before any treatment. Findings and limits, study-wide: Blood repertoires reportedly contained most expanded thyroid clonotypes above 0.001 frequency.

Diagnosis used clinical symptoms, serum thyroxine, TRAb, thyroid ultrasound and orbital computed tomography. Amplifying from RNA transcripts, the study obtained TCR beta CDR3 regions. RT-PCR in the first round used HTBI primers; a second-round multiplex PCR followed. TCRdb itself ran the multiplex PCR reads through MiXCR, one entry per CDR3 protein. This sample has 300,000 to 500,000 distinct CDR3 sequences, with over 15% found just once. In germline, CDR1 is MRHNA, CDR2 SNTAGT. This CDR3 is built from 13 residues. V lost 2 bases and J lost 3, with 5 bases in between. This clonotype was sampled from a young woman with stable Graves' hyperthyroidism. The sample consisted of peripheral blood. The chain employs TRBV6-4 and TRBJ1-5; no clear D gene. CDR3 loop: CASSDTPNQPQHF. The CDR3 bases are TGTGCCAGCAGTGACACCCCCAATCAGCCCCAGCATTTT.